The rows below give T cell receptor beta chains drawn from one sample of a study of control samples from healthy donors and cancer patients. Repertoires were generated with immunoSEQ multiplex PCR, while TCRdb's copy carries only in-frame clones and drops some. The data hold 200,000 to 250,000 clones, with about 93% observed a single time. The sequenced sample was blood. These receptors all come from a man aged 50 to 59 in good health. Each CDR3 is given with its conserved first and last residue. The order of the fields is J gene, D gene, clone size, V gene, CDR3 protein, CDR3 DNA. D genes are given only for firm matches. Not every row has a clone size; where given, it reads once, few, many or a size class.

TRBJ2-7	TRBD1	-	TRBV6-5	CASSPRGQTYEQYF	TGTGCCAGCAGCCCCCGGGGACAGACCTACGAGCAGTACTTC
TRBJ2-2	-	-	TRBV28	CASSAAGSHGNTGELFF	TGTGCCAGCAGTGCCGCCGGATCCCACGGGAACACCGGGGAGCTGTTTTTT
TRBJ2-2	-	-	TRBV5-1	CASSLQGQGMGTGELFF	TGCGCCAGCAGCCTCCAGGGGCAGGGGATGGGCACCGGGGAGCTGTTTTTT
TRBJ1-5	-	-	TRBV6-6	CASSYGGVSNQPQHF	TGTGCCAGCAGTTACGGGGGTGTCAGCAATCAGCCCCAGCATTTT
TRBJ1-2	-	-	TRBV19	CASSQGRGNYGYTF	TGTGCCAGTTCCCAAGGCCGGGGAAACTATGGCTACACCTTC
TRBJ1-2	-	-	TRBV3-1/TRBV3-2	CASSPGGFGYTF	TGTGCCAGCAGCCCGGGGGGGTTTGGCTACACCTTC
TRBJ2-7	TRBD1	-	TRBV27	CASSLNRGYEQYF	TGTGCCAGCAGTTTAAACAGGGGCTACGAGCAGTACTTC
TRBJ1-1	-	-	TRBV5-1	CASSLLDSNGEAFF	TGCGCCAGCAGCTTGCTGGACAGTAATGGGGAAGCTTTCTTT
TRBJ2-5	-	-	TRBV3-1/TRBV3-2	CASSHPRLGETQYF	TGTGCCAGCAGCCATCCCAGACTAGGGGAGACCCAGTACTTC
TRBJ1-2	-	-	TRBV25-1	CASKSAGGGYTF	TGTGCCAGCAAATCCGCGGGGGGGGGCTACACCTTC
TRBJ1-2	-	-	TRBV5-1	CASSLEGLANYGYTF	TGCGCCAGCAGCTTGGAGGGACTAGCTAACTATGGCTACACCTTC
TRBJ1-3	-	-	TRBV19	CATTASGNTIYF	TGTGCCACCACAGCTTCTGGAAACACCATATATTTT
TRBJ2-5	TRBD2	once	TRBV5-1	CASSGLAGVRETQYF	TGCGCCAGCAGCGGACTAGCGGGGGTTAGGGAGACCCAGTACTTC